The rows below give T cell receptor beta chains drawn from one sample of a study of T-cell memory formation after mild COVID-19. MiXCR was run by TCRdb on the 5' RACE reads, yielding one entry per CDR3 protein. Of about 320,000 distinct CDR3 sequences in the sample, roughly 13% are singletons; the top ten hold 21%. The source material was PBMCs or a T cell subset sorted from them (not recorded which). All receptors derive from a man younger than 35 who had mild COVID-19 (a few samples of this study predate the infection). Cell type and time point are not known. CDR3s include the opening cysteine and the closing phenylalanine or tryptophan. The D gene is left open where the match is weak. Clone size is given for some rows only: seen once, a few or many times, or a class if the clone is expanded.

J | D | size | V | DNA | CDR3
TRBJ1-1 | TRBD1 | few | TRBV2 | TGTGCCAGCAGTCCGACAGGGGCTACTGAAGCTTTCTTT | CASSPTGATEAFF
TRBJ2-2 | NA | NA | TRBV11-3 | TGTGCCAGCAAGTTGACTACGAACACCGGGGAGCTGTTTTTT | CASKLTTNTGELFF
TRBJ1-5 | NA | NA | TRBV20-1 | TGCAGTGCTTGGGGGGAGCCCCAGCATTTT | CSAWGEPQHF
TRBJ2-1 | NA | few | TRBV6-2/TRBV6-3 | TGTGCCAGCAGCGACCCGGCCCCCAACAATGAGCAGTTCTTC | CASSDPAPNNEQFF
TRBJ2-3 | TRBD1 | few | TRBV15 | TGTGCCACCAGCAGAGTGGTTGGACAGGGGGCAGTATCCACAGATACGCAGTATTTT | CATSRVVGQGAVSTDTQYF
TRBJ2-1 | TRBD2 | NA | TRBV6-5 | TGTGCCAGCAGTACTTGGACTAGCGGAGGGGGTGAGCAGTTCTTC | CASSTWTSGGGEQFF
TRBJ2-2 | NA | few | TRBV6-6 | TGTGCCAGCAGTTCCCTCGACAGTAACACCGGGGAGCTGTTTTTT | CASSSLDSNTGELFF
TRBJ1-6 | NA | NA | TRBV6-6 | TGTGCCAGCAGTTACTCCACGGAGACTAATTCACCCCTCCACTTT | CASSYSTETNSPLHF
TRBJ2-5 | NA | many | TRBV12-3/TRBV12-4 | TGTGCCAGCAGTTTAGTACCGGAGGGGACCCAGTACTTC | CASSLVPEGTQYF
TRBJ1-5 | NA | few | TRBV6-2/TRBV6-3 | TGTGCCAGCAGTTACATCCGGGGGCGAGGCAATCAGCCCCAGCATTTT | CASSYIRGRGNQPQHF
TRBJ2-7 | NA | medium-sized | TRBV23-1 | TGCGCCAGCAGTCAATCAGGGTACGAGCAGTACTTC | CASSQSGYEQYF
TRBJ2-5 | NA | few | TRBV20-1 | TGCAGTGCACGGTCCGCGGTTACTGACCAAGAGACCCAGTACTTC | CSARSAVTDQETQYF
TRBJ1-1 | NA | few | TRBV10-3 | TGTGCCATCAAAGACAGGACCATGGGGAACACTGAAGCTTTCTTT | CAIKDRTMGNTEAFF
TRBJ2-5 | NA | NA | TRBV23-1 | TGCGCCAGCAGTCAAATGGGGTTGCACCAAGAGACCCAGTACTTC | CASSQMGLHQETQYF
TRBJ2-7 | TRBD1 | NA | TRBV15 | TGTGCCACCAGCAGAGGCAGGACAGGGGCCTCCTACGAGCAGTACTTC | CATSRGRTGASYEQYF
TRBJ1-4 | NA | few | TRBV9 | TGTGCCAGCAGCGTAGGACACCCTGGGAACGAAAAACTGTTTTTT | CASSVGHPGNEKLFF
TRBJ2-3 | NA | NA | TRBV7-8 | TGTGCCAGCAGCTTAGCGCAAGGGGGAGATACGCAGTATTTT | CASSLAQGGDTQYF
TRBJ1-1 | NA | many | TRBV20-1 | TGCAGTGCGGGTGGGGGGAAGGGGGACACTGAAGCTTTCTTT | CSAGGGKGDTEAFF
TRBJ2-5 | TRBD2 | NA | TRBV7-8 | TGTGCCAGCAGCTTAGCTCACCAGCGGGGGATGGAGACCCAGTACTTC | CASSLAHQRGMETQYF
TRBJ2-3 | NA | NA | TRBV5-1 | TGCGCCAGCGGGTCGGGGGGCACAGATACGCAGTATTTT | CASGSGGTDTQYF
TRBJ1-1 | NA | few | TRBV11-1 | TGTGCCAGCAGCTTGATAAGGGGCACTGAAGCTTTCTTT | CASSLIRGTEAFF
TRBJ1-5 | NA | few | TRBV20-1 | TGCAGTGCTAGAGATCGCAGATACAATCAGCCCCAGCATTTT | CSARDRRYNQPQHF
TRBJ2-3 | TRBD2 | few | TRBV10-3 | TGTGCCATCAGTGAGTCGCTCCCGCGGGGGTCGACAGATACGCAGTATTTT | CAISESLPRGSTDTQYF
TRBJ1-1 | NA | few | TRBV20-1 | TGCAGTGCTAGTTCCGGGGGTGATCCGGCGAACACTGAAGCTTTCTTT | CSASSGGDPANTEAFF
TRBJ2-7 | NA | NA | TRBV16 | TGTGCCAGCAGCCAATCGGGCCACGAGCAGTACTTC | CASSQSGHEQYF
TRBJ2-7 | NA | few | TRBV6-5 | TGTGCCAGCAGTTACTCGTATAGCTCCTACGAGCAGTACTTC | CASSYSYSSYEQYF
TRBJ2-5 | NA | NA | TRBV19 | TGTGCCAGTAGTATAGCGTTGGGGAGGTTTCAGTACTTC | CASSIALGRFQYF
TRBJ1-1 | TRBD1 | NA | TRBV29-1 | TGCAGCGCCGTGACAGGGGGAACTGAAGCTTTCTTT | CSAVTGGTEAFF
TRBJ2-1 | TRBD2 | NA | TRBV4-1 | TGCGCCAGCAGCGACCCCGGGGGGGCGGTCTACAATGAGCAGTTCTTC | CASSDPGGAVYNEQFF
TRBJ1-2 | NA | NA | TRBV3-1 | TGTGCCAGCTCACGGCAGGCTAACTATGGCTACACCTTC | CASSRQANYGYTF
TRBJ2-5 | NA | NA | TRBV20-1 | TGCAGTGCTACCTGGGACTCAGACGGAGAGACCCAGTACTTC | CSATWDSDGETQYF
TRBJ2-5 | TRBD2 | NA | TRBV6-5 | TGTGCCAGCAGTTACTCGGGGGCGGGGGGCGAGACCCAGTACTTC | CASSYSGAGGETQYF
TRBJ2-2 | NA | NA | TRBV15 | TGTGCCACCAGCAGATTCCCCGGGTCCGGGGAGCTGTTTTTT | CATSRFPGSGELFF
TRBJ2-7 | TRBD1 | NA | TRBV5-4 | TGTGCCAGCAGCCTTGGTGCAGGGGGAGAGCAGTACTTC | CASSLGAGGEQYF
TRBJ1-5 | TRBD1 | NA | TRBV24-1 | TGTGCCACCAGCGACAGGGGTGCGGATCAGCCCCAGCATTTT | CATSDRGADQPQHF
TRBJ2-2 | NA | few | TRBV12-3/TRBV12-4 | TGTGCCAGCACCCTTGGGGGGGCGGGCACCGGGGAGCTGTTTTTT | CASTLGGAGTGELFF
TRBJ1-2 | NA | few | TRBV7-3 | TGTGCCAGCAGCCCCGGCGGGACCCGGGATGGCTACACCTTC | CASSPGGTRDGYTF
TRBJ1-2 | NA | NA | TRBV5-1 | TGCGCCAGCAGCAGCACAGGGACCTATGGCTACACCTTC | CASSSTGTYGYTF
TRBJ2-1 | TRBD1 | NA | TRBV28 | TGTGCCAGCTCGACAGGGCAAGATGAGCAGTTCTTC | CASSTGQDEQFF
TRBJ1-2 | TRBD1 | NA | TRBV24-1 | TGTGCCACCAGTGATTTGGACAGGGGCGCTTATGGCTACACCTTC | CATSDLDRGAYGYTF
TRBJ1-1 | NA | NA | TRBV12-5 | TGTGCTAGTGGTACCGGGCAGGGACCGAACACTGAAGCTTTCTTT | CASGTGQGPNTEAFF
TRBJ1-6 | NA | NA | TRBV7-9 | TGTGCCAGCAGCTTCAACAGGGTGGGATCACCCCTCCACTTT | CASSFNRVGSPLHF
TRBJ1-4 | NA | NA | TRBV5-4 | TGTGCCAGCAGCCGGGCAGGGAGGGGTGAAAAACTGTTTTTT | CASSRAGRGEKLFF
TRBJ2-1 | NA | many | TRBV7-3 | TGTGCCAGCAGCCGCAGTGCAAGCTCCTACAATGAGCAGTTCTTC | CASSRSASSYNEQFF
TRBJ1-1 | NA | NA | TRBV6-5 | TGTGCCAGCAGTTACGACGGGACCACTGAAGCTTTCTTT | CASSYDGTTEAFF
TRBJ1-1 | NA | NA | TRBV27 | TGTGCCAGCAGTGGCCTTGAGGACACTGAAGCTTTCTTT | CASSGLEDTEAFF
TRBJ1-1 | TRBD1 | NA | TRBV7-3 | TGTGCCAGCAGCGAAACAGGGGGGGACACTGAAGCTTTCTTT | CASSETGGDTEAFF
TRBJ1-1 | NA | NA | TRBV12-3/TRBV12-4 | TGTGCCAGCAGTTCCGGTGGCAGCATGAACACTGAAGCTTTCTTT | CASSSGGSMNTEAFF